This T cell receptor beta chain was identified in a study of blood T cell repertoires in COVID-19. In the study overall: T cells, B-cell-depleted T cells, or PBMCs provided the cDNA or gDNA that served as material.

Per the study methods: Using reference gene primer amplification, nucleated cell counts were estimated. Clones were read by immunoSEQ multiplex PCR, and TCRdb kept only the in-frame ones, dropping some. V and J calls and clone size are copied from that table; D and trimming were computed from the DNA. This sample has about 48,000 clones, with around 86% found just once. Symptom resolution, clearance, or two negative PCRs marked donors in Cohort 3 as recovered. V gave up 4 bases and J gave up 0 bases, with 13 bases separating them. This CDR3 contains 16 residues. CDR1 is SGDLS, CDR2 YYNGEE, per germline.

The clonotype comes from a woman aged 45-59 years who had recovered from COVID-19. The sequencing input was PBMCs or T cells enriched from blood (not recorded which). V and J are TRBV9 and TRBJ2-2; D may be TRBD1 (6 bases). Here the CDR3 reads CASSLGAEPNTGELFF. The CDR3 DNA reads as TGTGCCAGCAGCCTGGGGGCAGAACCGAACACCGGGGAGCTGTTTTTT.